This record concerns one T cell receptor (beta chain) sequence. Compared with germline, one end of the junction differs, possibly owing to a read error. Some clones are missing from TCRdb's copy, which holds only in-frame ones; the method was immunoSEQ multiplex PCR. Altogether about 140,000 clones are present, around three quarters being singletons, with the ten largest covering approximately 28%. The data derive from a study of cytotoxic CD8 clonotypes in ibrutinib-treated CLL. Germline V gene data show CDR1 as SEHNR and CDR2 as FQNEAQ (reference sequence). The CDR3 contains 11 residues. The clonotype originates from a human donor with chronic lymphocytic leukemia. The rearrangement joins TRBV7-9 to TRBJ1-1; no clear D. The sequencing here drew on PBMCs, taken after 12 months of ibrutinib treatment. In DNA, the CDR3 is TGTGCCAGCAGCCGTGAAACTGGAGCTTTCTTT. Amino acid sequence: CASSRETGAFF.